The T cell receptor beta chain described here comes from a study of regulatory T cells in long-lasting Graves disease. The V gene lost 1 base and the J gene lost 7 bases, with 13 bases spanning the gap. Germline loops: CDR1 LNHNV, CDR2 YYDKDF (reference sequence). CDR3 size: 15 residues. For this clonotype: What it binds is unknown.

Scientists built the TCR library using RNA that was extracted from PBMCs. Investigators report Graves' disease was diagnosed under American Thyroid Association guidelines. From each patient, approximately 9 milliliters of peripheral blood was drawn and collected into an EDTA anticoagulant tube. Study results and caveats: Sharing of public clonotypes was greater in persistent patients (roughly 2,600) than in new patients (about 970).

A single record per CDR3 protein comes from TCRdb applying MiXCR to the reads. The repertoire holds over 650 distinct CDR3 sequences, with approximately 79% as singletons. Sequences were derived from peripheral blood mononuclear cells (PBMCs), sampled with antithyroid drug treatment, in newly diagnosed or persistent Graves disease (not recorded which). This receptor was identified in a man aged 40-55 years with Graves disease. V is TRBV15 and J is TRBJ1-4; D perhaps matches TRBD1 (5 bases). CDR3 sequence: CATSRALAGTEKLFF. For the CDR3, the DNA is TGTGCCACCAGCAGAGCGTTGGCAGGGACTGAAAAACTGTTTTTT.